What follows are 24 T cell receptor beta chains derived from one specimen sequenced in a study of blood T cells in healthy people across ages. The authors ran a second PCR of about 7 to 11 cycles using a sample-barcoded 5' primer and a J-beta primer mix. One entry per CDR3 protein results from TCRdb running MiXCR on the 5' RACE reads. The table has about 650,000 distinct CDR3 sequences, about 34% seen once. Specimen: blood. These receptors were collected from a woman of 80 years or more in good health.

V gene TRBV20-1 combines with J gene TRBJ2-5; perhaps TRBD2 as D (7 bases). The V gene lost 7 bases and the J gene lost 5 bases, with 14 bases spanning the gap. Germline CDR1 DFQATT, CDR2 SNEGSKA (reference sequence). The length of the CDR3 is 12 residues. The CDR3 reads CSGGGVRETQYF. CDR3 sequence (DNA): TGCAGTGGGGGGGGCGTCCGGGAGACCCAGTACTTC.

This clonotype has at least ten counts. V usage is TRBV20-1 and J usage is TRBJ1-2, with 8 nucleotides matching TRBD1. V was clipped by 6 bases and J by 8 bases; unmatched bases: 5. CDR1 DFQATT and CDR2 SNEGSKA come from the germline V gene (reference sequence). CDR3 length: 11 amino acids. The CDR3 here is CSAEDRDGYTF. CDR3 DNA sequence: TGCAGTGCCGAGGACAGGGACGGCTACACCTTC.

This clonotype has ten or more counts. V is TRBV12-3 or TRBV12-4 and J is TRBJ1-2, with 11 bases identical to TRBD1. Losses at the gene ends were 5 bases for V and 1 base for J; bases not matched to a gene: 6. The CDR3 is 16 residues long. CDR3 bases: TGTGCCAGCAGTGATCCCGGGACAGGGGGTAACTATGGCTACACCTTC. Translation gives CASSDPGTGGNYGYTF.

This clonotype has a count of ten or more. This may arise from a read error, as a much more abundant clone is one base away. The chain joins TRBV6-5 to TRBJ2-5, with 11 bases that match TRBD2. CDR1 and CDR2 (germline): MNHEY, SVGAGI. V was clipped by 6 bases and J by 11 bases; unmatched bases: 8. This CDR3 contains 13 residues. In DNA form, the CDR3 reads TGTGCCAGCAGCCGGACGACTAGCGGGGAGCAGTACTTC. Translated, it gives CASSRTTSGEQYF.

This clonotype has a handful of counts. The CDR3 sequence is CATSRDLRGQNGGEAFF. The CDR3 nucleotides are TGTGCCACCAGCAGAGATTTGAGGGGTCAAAACGGGGGTGAAGCTTTCTTT. The chain employs TRBV15 and TRBJ1-1; tentatively, D is TRBD1 (5 bases). The CDR3 consists of 17 residues. The V and J ends lost 0 bases and 7 bases respectively, with 21 bases between them. Germline V gene data show CDR1 as LNHNV and CDR2 as YYDKDF (reference sequence).

Comments on this clonotype: One end of the junction varies from germline; a read error may be responsible. The chain has TRBV20-1 and TRBJ2-7; D gene uncertain. The CDR3 loop spans 12 amino acids. The germline CDR1 and CDR2 sequences are DFQATT and SNEGSKA (reference sequence). The CDR3 DNA sequence: TGCAGGGCTAGAGTGACCTACTACGAGCAGTACTTC. This sequence encodes CRARVTYYEQYF.

The CDR3 DNA follows: TGTGCCAGCAGAAAAACAGGGGGCGCAAATGAAAAACTGTTTTTT. It specifies CASRKTGGANEKLFF. The gene calls are TRBV2 and TRBJ1-4; 9 bases fit TRBD1. The junction had 7 bases not matched to a gene; V was cut back by 6 bases and J by 5 bases. The CDR3 runs to 15 residues. Germline V gene sequence: CDR1 SNHLY, CDR2 FYNNEI.

In this sample, this clonotype turned up many times. The chain links TRBV12-3 or TRBV12-4 to TRBJ2-1, with D possibly TRBD2 on 6 matching bases. Deletions cut 3 bases from V and 5 bases from J, with 14 bases between. The CDR3 has 15 amino acids. The CDR3 nucleotides read TGTGCCAGCAGTTTCTTCGGGGGTGTGAACAATGAGCAGTTCTTC. Protein: CASSFFGGVNNEQFF.

The rearrangement uses TRBV29-1 and TRBJ2-2, with D possibly TRBD1 on 6 matching bases. The CDR3 has 17 residues. With 1 base removed from V and 5 bases from J, the gap between germline ends came to 20 bases. Germline CDR1 and CDR2: SQVTM and ANQGSEA. CDR3 DNA: TGCAGCGTTGAAGTTCGGCTGGGGGCGCATCGGACCGGGGAGCTGTTTTTT. Translated, it gives CSVEVRLGAHRTGELFF.

This clonotype was seen many times. The CDR3 DNA reads TGTGCCACCCTCATAGGAGGGACAGACGGCTACACCTTC. Protein sequence: CATLIGGTDGYTF. The chain employs TRBV6-6 and TRBJ1-2; 7 bases line up with TRBD1. The V gene end was trimmed by 10 bases and the J gene end by 8 bases; junction bases not matched to a gene: 13. Germline V lookup: CDR1 MNHNY, CDR2 SVGAGI (reference sequence). CDR3 length equals 13 residues.

This clonotype appeared many times. This chain uses TRBV12-3 or TRBV12-4 with TRBJ2-1; 7 positions match TRBD1. The CDR3 is 15 residues long. Germline trimming cut 5 bases from V and 0 bases from J; bases unmatched to any gene: 4. CDR3 residues: CASSPRDSSYNEQFF. Written as DNA, the CDR3 is TGTGCCAGCAGTCCCAGGGACAGCTCCTACAATGAGCAGTTCTTC.

The chain couples TRBV7-3 to TRBJ2-1; 11 nucleotides line up with TRBD2. J lost 10 bases, V lost 5 bases, and 13 bases had no gene match. Germline V gene lookup returns CDR1 SGHTA and CDR2 FQGTGA. This CDR3 comprises 16 residues. The CDR3 loop is CASSLIAGGPSWEQFF. CDR3 nucleotide sequence: TGTGCCAGCAGCCTAATAGCGGGGGGGCCCTCATGGGAGCAGTTCTTC.

The chain joins TRBV6-1 to TRBJ1-6; 7 bases align to TRBD1. Germline V gives CDR1 MNHNS, CDR2 SASEGT. After removal of 4 bases from V and 7 bases from J, the junction contained 7 bases not matched to a gene. The CDR3 spans 15 residues. The CDR3 DNA reads as TGTGCCAGCAGTGGACAGGGAATTGGGAATTCACCCCTCCACTTT. Translated: CASSGQGIGNSPLHF.

On this clonotype itself: A read error may produce the germline difference seen at one junction end. J is TRBJ2-7 and V is TRBV9, with a tentative D call TRBD2 (6 bases). This CDR3 has 19 residues. The V gene's germline CDR1 is SGDLS and CDR2 YYNGEE. The CDR3 here is CVSSLRERVRDRSSYEQYF. The CDR3 nucleotides are TGTGTCAGCAGCCTTCGAGAAAGGGTGCGGGACCGAAGCTCCTACGAGCAGTACTTC.

This chain uses TRBV11-2 with TRBJ2-3; 8 bases are shared with TRBD2. The CDR3 has 15 amino acids. With 3 bases clipped from V and 3 bases from J, the junction kept 5 bases outside the gene matches. Germline CDR1 SGHAT, CDR2 FQNNGV. The CDR3 DNA is TGTGCCAGCAGCTTCTATAGCGGGAAAACAGATACGCAGTATTTT. Translating gives CASSFYSGKTDTQYF.

Details on this clonotype: This could be a read error, since a much larger clone is one nucleotide away. The chain uses TRBV20-1 and TRBJ2-1; tentative D call: TRBD2 (5 bases). The CDR3 extends over 14 amino acids. Trimming took 6 bases from V and 6 from J, leaving 18 bases between them. Germline CDR1 DFQATT, CDR2 SNEGSKA (reference sequence). The chain's CDR3 is CSAGRGGRRNEQFF. The CDR3 DNA follows: TGCAGTGCGGGGAGAGGCGGACGCCGCAATGAGCAGTTCTTC.

This clonotype was seen many times. A much larger clone lies a single base off, so this may be a read error. The chain uses TRBV20-1 and TRBJ2-7; no firm D call. The CDR3 sequence is 13 residues long. V lost 7 bases, J lost 7 bases, and 20 bases lay in between. Germline V CDR1 and CDR2: DFQATT, SNEGSKA (reference sequence). DNA for the CDR3: TGCAGTGGGAGTGCGAATACCATCAATGAGCAGTACTTC. Encoded protein: CSGSANTINEQYF.

This clonotype showed up many times. This sequence joins TRBV7-6 and TRBJ2-7; 7 bases align to TRBD1. The CDR3 loop spans 15 amino acids. CDR1 is SGHVS and CDR2 is FNYEAQ in the germline V gene. V trimming: 4 bases; J trimming: 2 bases; junction bases outside the gene matches: 8. The CDR3 loop reads CASSYRQGRTYEQYF. In DNA form, the CDR3 reads TGTGCCAGCAGCTACCGACAGGGCCGAACCTACGAGCAGTACTTC.

The chain joins TRBV6-5 to TRBJ2-2; 11 nucleotides line up with TRBD1. Looked up from germline, CDR1 is MNHEY and CDR2 is SVGAGI. The trim removed 10 bases at V and 6 bases at J, leaving 7 bases unmatched. CDR3 length: 14 amino acids. CDR3 nucleotides: TGTGCCATTTCCCGGGACAGGGGGGCCGGGGAGCTGTTTTTT. This translates into CAISRDRGAGELFF.

The CDR3 is CASSPDRGPHNEQFF. The CDR3 DNA sequence: TGTGCCAGCAGCCCGGACAGGGGGCCCCACAATGAGCAGTTCTTC. The chain employs TRBV11-3 and TRBJ2-1; 11 nucleotides align to TRBD1. The length of the CDR3 is 15 residues. V lost 5 bases and J lost 5; bases outside the gene matches: 5. In germline, CDR1 is SGHNT, CDR2 YENEEA.

This chain connects TRBV18 to TRBJ1-1; D may be TRBD1 (5 bases). The CDR3 runs 15 residues. The ends were cut back, 6 bases at V and 1 base at J, with 15 bases in the middle. CDR1 is KGHSH and CDR2 is LQKENI in the germline V gene. The CDR3: CASSKDGQPNTEAFF. CDR3 nucleotides: TGTGCCAGCTCCAAGGACGGACAACCGAACACTGAAGCTTTCTTT.

About this clonotype itself: A much larger clone differs by one base, so this may be a read error. The chain uses TRBV14 and TRBJ2-1; D remains ambiguous. The germline V gene has CDR1 SGHDN and CDR2 FVKESK. The CDR3 extends over 16 amino acids. The V end was cut by 2 bases, the J end by 7 bases, with 18 bases between. The CDR3 nucleotides are TGTGCCAGCAGCCAAACAGCGACCGGTGTCAGGAATGAGCAGTTCTTC. Translated: CASSQTATGVRNEQFF.

This clonotype was counted once. The chain couples TRBV5-1 to TRBJ2-7; 9 nucleotides align to TRBD1. The CDR3 contains 15 residues. Trimming cost V 4 bases and J 0 bases; bases outside gene matches: 5. CDR1 is SGHRS, CDR2 YFSETQ, per germline. The CDR3 spells CASSRGQGNSYEQYF. CDR3 nucleotides: TGCGCCAGCAGCAGGGGACAGGGCAACTCCTACGAGCAGTACTTC.

The V and J genes are TRBV20-1 and TRBJ2-3, with a tentative D call TRBD2 (6 bases). Germline V gene lookup returns CDR1 DFQATT and CDR2 SNEGSKA (reference sequence). The V and J ends lost 6 bases and 0 bases respectively, with 13 bases between them. The CDR3 length is 14 residues. The CDR3 DNA reads as TGCAGTGCCCGGTCCGGGAGTAGCACAGATACGCAGTATTTT. It is translated as CSARSGSSTDTQYF.